This entry lists 15 T cell receptor beta chains sequenced from one sample in a study of cytomegalovirus exposure and HLA in healthy donors. 60 Vbeta and 13 Jbeta primers were used in PCR. Measured with immunoSEQ multiplex PCR; TCRdb has only the in-frame clones, and not every one. Of 85,000 to 130,000 clones in the sample, approximately 77% were seen once. The sequenced material came from PBMCs. The receptors stem from a male donor in good health and CMV-seropositive.

The chain links TRBV5-1 to TRBJ2-3, with TRBD1 matching over 9 bases. After removal of 5 bases from V and 2 bases from J, the junction contained 12 bases not matched to a gene. The CDR3 is 17 amino acids. Looked up from germline, CDR1 is SGHRS and CDR2 is YFSETQ. The CDR3 DNA sequence: TGCGCCAGCAGTTCCGGGACAGGGTCATTGTTCACAGATACGCAGTATTTT. This codes for CASSSGTGSLFTDTQYF.

The chain links TRBV5-6 to TRBJ1-2; D perhaps matches TRBD1 (5 bases). Looked up from germline, CDR1 is SGHDT and CDR2 is YYEEEE. This CDR3 region has 12 residues. Trimming removed 9 bases at V and 8 bases at J, with 17 bases between. The CDR3 is CATGTQGCGYTF. In DNA form, the CDR3 reads TGTGCCACCGGGACTCAGGGTTGCGGCTACACCTTC. The full variable domain, with the rest looked up from reference TRBV5-6 and TRBJ1-2, is DAGVTQSPTHLIKTRGQQVTLRCSPKSGHDTVSWYQQALGQGPQFIFQYYEEEERQRGNFPDRFSGHQFPNYSSELNVNALLLGDSALYLCATGTQGCGYTFGSGTRLTVV.

The rearrangement uses TRBV30 and TRBJ1-2; D gene unclear. Deletions cut 3 bases from V and 5 bases from J, with 7 bases between. Germline V gives CDR1 GTSNPN, CDR2 SVGIG (reference sequence). This CDR3 spans 11 amino acids. CDR3 bases: TGTGCCTGGAGCCTGGAGTATGGCTACACCTTC. As protein: CAWSLEYGYTF.

This clone is a singleton in its sample. The chain is built from TRBV19 and TRBJ1-2, with D possibly being TRBD1 (6 bases). V lost 11 bases to trimming and J lost 8 bases, with 21 bases between them. Germline CDR1 reads LNHDA; CDR2 reads SQIVND (reference sequence). The CDR3 spans 13 residues. The CDR3 spells CAAREQGPGGYTF. CDR3 bases: TGTGCCGCTAGAGAACAGGGCCCGGGGGGCTACACCTTC.

DNA of the CDR3: TGTGCCAGCAGCTTCACCTCCTCGGGGGGAGCTTTCTTT. This encodes CASSFTSSGGAFF. The chain employs TRBV7-2 and TRBJ1-1, with D possibly being TRBD1 (5 bases). This CDR3 has 13 residues. V gave up 3 bases and J gave up 10 bases, with 15 bases separating them. Germline values: CDR1 SGHTA, CDR2 FQGNSA.

This clone has a handful of counts. The chain joins TRBV27 to TRBJ2-1; 8 nucleotides align to TRBD2. Germline CDR1 reads MNHEY; CDR2 reads SMNVEV (reference sequence). J was trimmed by 12 bases and V by 6 bases; bases with no gene match: 13. The CDR3 is 14 amino acids. The CDR3 loop is CASRPALIAGRQFF. As DNA, the CDR3 is TGTGCCAGCAGGCCAGCTCTAATAGCGGGGCGGCAGTTCTTC.

The chain recombines TRBV9 with TRBJ1-2; perhaps TRBD1 as D (6 bases). Germline lookup yields CDR1 SGDLS and CDR2 YYNGEE. The germline V and J ends were trimmed by 1 base and 7 bases, with 20 bases remaining between them. CDR3 length: 16 amino acids. CDR3 nucleotides: TGTGCCAGCAGCGTAAGGGCAGGGGCGCGAGTAGGTGGCTACACCTTC. Amino acids: CASSVRAGARVGGYTF.

This clone was seen a single time. This chain connects TRBV4-1 to TRBJ2-2; no clear D. This CDR3 is built from 16 residues. With 1 base removed from V and 6 bases from J, the gap between germline ends came to 15 bases. CDR1 is MGHRA, CDR2 YSYEKL, per germline. The CDR3 reads CASSQVGLEGAGELFF. The CDR3, as DNA: TGCGCCAGCAGCCAAGTTGGCCTAGAAGGAGCCGGGGAGCTGTTTTTT.

The DNA of the CDR3 is TGTGCCAGCAGTTACAGGGGATTCCAAGAGACCCAGTACTTC. Its translation is CASSYRGFQETQYF. V is TRBV6-5 and J is TRBJ2-5; the D gene is possibly TRBD1 (5 bases). There are 14 residues in the CDR3. Germline V gene sequence: CDR1 MNHEY, CDR2 SVGAGI. Between the trimmed V and J ends, which lost 2 bases and 1 base, there was a span of 8 bases.

The V and J genes are TRBV9 and TRBJ1-3; 8 nucleotides agree with TRBD1. From germline, CDR1 is SGDLS and CDR2 YYNGEE. CDR3 size: 15 residues. V lost 1 base to trimming and J lost 4 bases; unmatched junction nucleotides: 4. The CDR3 DNA is TGTGCCAGCAGCGTAATGGACAGGGTGGGAAACACCATATATTTT. Amino acid sequence: CASSVMDRVGNTIYF.

The DNA of the CDR3 is TGTGCCAGCAGTTGGGGACAGGGCACCGGGGAGCTGTTTTTT. This gives the protein CASSWGQGTGELFF. The V gene is TRBV5-8, the J gene TRBJ2-2, with 9 bases that match TRBD1. This CDR3 is built from 14 residues. V dropped 5 bases and J dropped 4; count of bases not matched to a gene: 3. Germline V gene data show CDR1 as SGHTS and CDR2 as YDEGEE. Complete variable domain (other parts from reference TRBV5-8 and TRBJ2-2): EAGVTQSPTHLIKTRGQQATLRCSPISGHTSVYWYQQALGLGLQFLLWYDEGEERNRGNFPPRFSGRQFPNYSSELNVNALELEDSALYLCASSWGQGTGELFFGEGSRLTVL.

The V and J genes are TRBV6-1 and TRBJ2-7, with a possible D match to TRBD1 (5 bases). Germline CDR1 reads MNHNS; CDR2 reads SASEGT. The CDR3 has 13 amino acids. The V and J ends lost 2 bases and 6 bases respectively, with 11 bases between them. In nucleotides, the CDR3 is TGTGCCAGCAGTGAATACGACAGATCCGAGCAGTACTTC. Amino acids: CASSEYDRSEQYF.

The chain uses TRBV28 and TRBJ2-7; tentatively, D is TRBD2 (6 bases). This CDR3 region has 14 residues. In germline, CDR1 is MDHEN, CDR2 SYDVKM. The V gene lost 8 bases and the J gene lost 2 bases, with 16 bases spanning the gap. DNA for the CDR3: TGTGCCAGCGCCCTGGGAGGACAAGCCTACGAGCAGTACTTC. Protein sequence: CASALGGQAYEQYF.

This chain joins TRBV2 and TRBJ1-6; D is unresolved. CDR1 SNHLY and CDR2 FYNNEI come from the germline V gene. The V end was cut by 6 bases, the J end by 5 bases, with 11 bases between. The CDR3 spans 14 residues. CDR3 amino acids: CASRAGVDNSPLHF. The DNA for the CDR3 is TGTGCCAGCAGGGCAGGCGTTGATAATTCACCCCTCCACTTT.

J is TRBJ2-7 and V is TRBV6-5; 11 bases match TRBD1. The CDR3 covers 14 residues. V was clipped by 4 bases and J by 4 bases; unmatched bases: 3. From germline, CDR1 is MNHEY and CDR2 SVGAGI. As DNA, the CDR3 is TGTGCCAGCAGTTTGGGGGACAGGGGGTACGAGCAGTACTTC. It codes for CASSLGDRGYEQYF.